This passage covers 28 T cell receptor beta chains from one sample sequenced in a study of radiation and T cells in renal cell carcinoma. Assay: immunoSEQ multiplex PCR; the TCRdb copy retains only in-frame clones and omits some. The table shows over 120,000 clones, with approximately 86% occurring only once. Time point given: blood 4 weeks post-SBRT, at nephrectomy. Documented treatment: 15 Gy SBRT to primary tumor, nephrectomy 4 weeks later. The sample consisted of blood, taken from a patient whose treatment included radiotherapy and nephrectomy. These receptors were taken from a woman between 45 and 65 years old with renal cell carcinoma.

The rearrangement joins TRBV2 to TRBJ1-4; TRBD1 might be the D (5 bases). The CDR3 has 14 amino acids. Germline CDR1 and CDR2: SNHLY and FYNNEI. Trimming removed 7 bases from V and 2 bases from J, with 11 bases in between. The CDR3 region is CASNRQTTNEKLFF. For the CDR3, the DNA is TGTGCCAGCAATCGACAGACCACTAATGAAAAACTGTTTTTT.

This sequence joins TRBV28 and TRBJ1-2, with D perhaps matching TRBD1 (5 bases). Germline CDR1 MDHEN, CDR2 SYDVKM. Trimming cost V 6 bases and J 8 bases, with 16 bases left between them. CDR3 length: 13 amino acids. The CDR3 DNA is TGTGCCAGCAGGTCTACCTTTCGGGGGGGCTACACCTTC. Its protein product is CASRSTFRGGYTF.

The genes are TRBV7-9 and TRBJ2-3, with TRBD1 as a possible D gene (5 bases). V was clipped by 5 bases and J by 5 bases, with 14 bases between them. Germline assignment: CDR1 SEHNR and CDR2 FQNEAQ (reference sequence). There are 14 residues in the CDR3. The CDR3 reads CASSKGQGIDTQYF. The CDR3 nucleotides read TGTGCCAGCAGCAAAGGACAAGGAATAGATACGCAGTATTTT.

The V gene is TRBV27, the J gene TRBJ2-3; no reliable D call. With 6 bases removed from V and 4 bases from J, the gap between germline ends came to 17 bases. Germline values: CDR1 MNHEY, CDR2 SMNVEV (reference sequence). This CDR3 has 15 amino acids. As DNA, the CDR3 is TGTGCCAGCAGGACCGGGCCCTGGGCCGCAGATACGCAGTATTTT. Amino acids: CASRTGPWAADTQYF.

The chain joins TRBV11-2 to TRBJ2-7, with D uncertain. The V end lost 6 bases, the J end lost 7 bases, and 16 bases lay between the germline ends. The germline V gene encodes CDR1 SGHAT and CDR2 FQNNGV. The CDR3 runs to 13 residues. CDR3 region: CASRNSAGSEQYF. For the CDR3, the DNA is TGTGCCAGCAGGAACTCGGCCGGTTCAGAGCAGTACTTC.

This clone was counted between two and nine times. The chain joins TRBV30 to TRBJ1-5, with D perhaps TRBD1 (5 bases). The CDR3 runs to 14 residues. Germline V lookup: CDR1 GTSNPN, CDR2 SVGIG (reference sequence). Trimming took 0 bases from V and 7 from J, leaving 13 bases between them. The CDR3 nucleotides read TGTGCCTGGAGTGTAGACAGATTGATCCAGCCCCAGCATTTT. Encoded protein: CAWSVDRLIQPQHF.

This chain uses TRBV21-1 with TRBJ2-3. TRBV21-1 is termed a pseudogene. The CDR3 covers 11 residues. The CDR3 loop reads CASSNTDTQYF. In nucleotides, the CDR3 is TGTGCCAGCAGCAACACAGATACGCAGTATTTT.

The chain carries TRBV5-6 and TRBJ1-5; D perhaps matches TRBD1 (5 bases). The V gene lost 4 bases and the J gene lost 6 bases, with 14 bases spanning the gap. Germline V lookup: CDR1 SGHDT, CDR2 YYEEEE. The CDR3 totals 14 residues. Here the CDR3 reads CASSLRREVQPQHF. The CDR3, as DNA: TGTGCCAGCAGCCTCCGCAGGGAGGTTCAGCCCCAGCATTTT.

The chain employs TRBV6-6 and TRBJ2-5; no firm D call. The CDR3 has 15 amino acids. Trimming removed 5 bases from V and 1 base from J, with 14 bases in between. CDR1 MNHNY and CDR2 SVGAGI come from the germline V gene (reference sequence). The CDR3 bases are TGTGCCAGCAGTGCTGCAGGTGGGCGCCAAGAGACCCAGTACTTC. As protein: CASSAAGGRQETQYF.

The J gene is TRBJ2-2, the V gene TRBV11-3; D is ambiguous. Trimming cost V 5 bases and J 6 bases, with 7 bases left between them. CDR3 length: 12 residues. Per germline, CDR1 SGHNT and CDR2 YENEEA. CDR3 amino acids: CASSLRAGELFF. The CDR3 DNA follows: TGTGCCAGCAGCCTGCGTGCCGGGGAGCTGTTTTTT.

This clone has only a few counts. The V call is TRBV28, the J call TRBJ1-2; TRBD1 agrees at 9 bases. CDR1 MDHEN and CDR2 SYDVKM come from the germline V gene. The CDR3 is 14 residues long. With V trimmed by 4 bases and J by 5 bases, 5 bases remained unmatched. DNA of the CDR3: TGTGCCAGCAGTTCCCGGACAGGGGAGTATGGCTACACCTTC. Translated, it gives CASSSRTGEYGYTF.

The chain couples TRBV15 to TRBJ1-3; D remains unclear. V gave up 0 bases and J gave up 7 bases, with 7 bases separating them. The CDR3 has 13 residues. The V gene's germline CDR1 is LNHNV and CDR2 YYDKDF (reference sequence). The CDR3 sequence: CATSREGLNTIYF. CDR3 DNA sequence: TGTGCCACCAGCAGAGAAGGGTTGAACACCATATATTTT.

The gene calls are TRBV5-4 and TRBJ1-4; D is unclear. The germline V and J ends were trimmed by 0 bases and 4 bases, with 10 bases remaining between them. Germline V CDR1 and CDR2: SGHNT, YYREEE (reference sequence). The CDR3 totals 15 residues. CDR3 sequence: CASSLGAGSNEKLFF. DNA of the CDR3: TGTGCCAGCAGCTTGGGGGCAGGTAGTAATGAAAAACTGTTTTTT.

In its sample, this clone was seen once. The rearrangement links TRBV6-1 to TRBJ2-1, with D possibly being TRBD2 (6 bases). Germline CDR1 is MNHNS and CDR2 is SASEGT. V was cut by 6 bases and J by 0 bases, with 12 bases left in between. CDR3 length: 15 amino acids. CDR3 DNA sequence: TGTGCCAGCAGACCGGCGGGGACCTCCTACAATGAGCAGTTCTTC. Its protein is CASRPAGTSYNEQFF.

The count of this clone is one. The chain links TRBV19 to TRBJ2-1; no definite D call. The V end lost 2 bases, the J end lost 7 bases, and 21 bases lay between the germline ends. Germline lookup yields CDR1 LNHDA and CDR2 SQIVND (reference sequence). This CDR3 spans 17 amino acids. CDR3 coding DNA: TGTGCCAGTAGTATAAATATGAGACAAAATATCGGTAATGAGCAGTTCTTC. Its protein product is CASSINMRQNIGNEQFF. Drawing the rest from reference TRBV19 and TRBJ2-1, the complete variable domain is DGGITQSPKYLFRKEGQNVTLSCEQNLNHDAMYWYRQDPGQGLRLIYYSQIVNDFQKGDIAEGYSVSREKKESFPLTVTSAQKNPTAFYLCASSINMRQNIGNEQFFGPGTRLTVL.

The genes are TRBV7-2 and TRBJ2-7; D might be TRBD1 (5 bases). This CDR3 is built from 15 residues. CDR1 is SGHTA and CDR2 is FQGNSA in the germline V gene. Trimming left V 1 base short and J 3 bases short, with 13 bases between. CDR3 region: CASSLDKGDLYEQYF. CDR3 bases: TGTGCCAGCAGCTTAGATAAAGGGGATCTCTACGAGCAGTACTTC.

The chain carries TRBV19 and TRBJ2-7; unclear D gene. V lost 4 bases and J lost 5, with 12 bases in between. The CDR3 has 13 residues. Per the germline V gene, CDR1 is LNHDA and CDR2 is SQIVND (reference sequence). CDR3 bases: TGTGCCAGTAGTAATCGAGTATCGGACGAGCAGTACTTC. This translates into CASSNRVSDEQYF.

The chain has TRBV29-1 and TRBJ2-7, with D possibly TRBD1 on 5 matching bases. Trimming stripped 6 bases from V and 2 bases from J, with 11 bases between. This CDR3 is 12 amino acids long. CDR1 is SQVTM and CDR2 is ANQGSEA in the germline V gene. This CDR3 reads CSVIRDPYEQYF. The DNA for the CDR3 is TGCAGCGTCATCAGGGATCCCTACGAGCAGTACTTC.

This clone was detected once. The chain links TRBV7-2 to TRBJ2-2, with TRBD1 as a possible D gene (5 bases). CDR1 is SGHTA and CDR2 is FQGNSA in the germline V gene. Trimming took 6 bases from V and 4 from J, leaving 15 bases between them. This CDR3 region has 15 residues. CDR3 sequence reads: CASSSKQAPTGELFF. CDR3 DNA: TGTGCCAGCAGTTCTAAACAGGCCCCCACCGGGGAGCTGTTTTTT.

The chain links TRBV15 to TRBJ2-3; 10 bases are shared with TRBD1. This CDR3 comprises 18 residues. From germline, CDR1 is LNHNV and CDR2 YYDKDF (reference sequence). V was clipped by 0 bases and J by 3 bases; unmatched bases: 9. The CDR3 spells CATSREGDRGFRTDTQYF. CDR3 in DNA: TGTGCCACCAGCAGAGAAGGGGACAGGGGCTTTCGGACAGATACGCAGTATTTT.

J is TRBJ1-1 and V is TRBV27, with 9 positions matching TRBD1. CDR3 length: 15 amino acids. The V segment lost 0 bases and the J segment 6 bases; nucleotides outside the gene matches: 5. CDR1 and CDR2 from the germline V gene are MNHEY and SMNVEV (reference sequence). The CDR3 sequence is CASSLSRDRASEAFF. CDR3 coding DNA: TGTGCCAGCAGTTTATCTAGGGACAGGGCTTCTGAAGCTTTCTTT.

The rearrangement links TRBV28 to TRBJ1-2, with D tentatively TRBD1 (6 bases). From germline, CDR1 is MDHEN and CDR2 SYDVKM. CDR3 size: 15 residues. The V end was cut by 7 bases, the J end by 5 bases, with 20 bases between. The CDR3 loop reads CASTATWGADYGYTF. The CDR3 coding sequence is TGTGCCAGCACGGCCACGTGGGGGGCGGATTATGGCTACACCTTC.

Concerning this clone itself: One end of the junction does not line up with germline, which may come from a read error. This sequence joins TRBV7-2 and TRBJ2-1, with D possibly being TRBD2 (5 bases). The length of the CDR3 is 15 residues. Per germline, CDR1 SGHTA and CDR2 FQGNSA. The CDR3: CASSVAFNLYNEQFF. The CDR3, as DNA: TGTGCCAGCAGCGTAGCGTTCAACCTGTACAATGAGCAGTTCTTC.

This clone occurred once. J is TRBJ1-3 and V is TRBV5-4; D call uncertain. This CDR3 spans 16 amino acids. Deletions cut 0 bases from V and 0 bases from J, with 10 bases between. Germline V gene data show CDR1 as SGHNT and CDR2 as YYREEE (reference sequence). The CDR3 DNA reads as TGTGCCAGCAGCTTGGCCCCGGGGTCCTCTGGAAACACCATATATTTT. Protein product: CASSLAPGSSGNTIYF. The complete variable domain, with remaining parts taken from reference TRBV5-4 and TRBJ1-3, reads ETGVTQSPTHLIKTRGQQVTLRCSSQSGHNTVSWYQQALGQGPQFIFQYYREEENGRGNFPPRFSGLQFPNYSSELNVNALELDDSALYLCASSLAPGSSGNTIYFGEGSWLTVV.

The CDR3: CASSSHGDSSVVGYTF. The CDR3 region has the DNA TGTGCCAGTAGTTCTCATGGGGATTCTTCCGTGGTTGGCTACACCTTC. V usage is TRBV19 and J usage is TRBJ1-2; D is ambiguous. The V end was cut by 5 bases, the J end by 7 bases, with 23 bases between. This CDR3 is built from 16 residues. Germline loops: CDR1 LNHDA, CDR2 SQIVND (reference sequence).

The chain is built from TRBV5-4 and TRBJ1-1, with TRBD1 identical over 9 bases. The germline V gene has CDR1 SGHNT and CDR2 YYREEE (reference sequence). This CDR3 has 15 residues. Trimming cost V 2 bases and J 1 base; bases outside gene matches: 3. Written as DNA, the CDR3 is TGTGCCAGCAGCTTACAGGGGGCGCAGAACACTGAAGCTTTCTTT. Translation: CASSLQGAQNTEAFF. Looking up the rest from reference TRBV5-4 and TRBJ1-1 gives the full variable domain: ETGVTQSPTHLIKTRGQQVTLRCSSQSGHNTVSWYQQALGQGPQFIFQYYREEENGRGNFPPRFSGLQFPNYSSELNVNALELDDSALYLCASSLQGAQNTEAFFGQGTRLTVV.

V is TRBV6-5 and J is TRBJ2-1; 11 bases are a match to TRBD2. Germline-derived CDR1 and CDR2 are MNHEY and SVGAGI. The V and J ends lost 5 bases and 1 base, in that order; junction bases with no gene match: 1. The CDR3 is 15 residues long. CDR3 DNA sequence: TGTGCCAGCAGTATAGCGGGAGGGTCCTACAATGAGCAGTTCTTC. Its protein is CASSIAGGSYNEQFF.

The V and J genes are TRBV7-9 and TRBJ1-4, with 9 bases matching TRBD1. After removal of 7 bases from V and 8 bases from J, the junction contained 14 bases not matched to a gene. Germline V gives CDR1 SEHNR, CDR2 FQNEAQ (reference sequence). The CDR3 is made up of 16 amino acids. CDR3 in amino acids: CASKGDRDGFGEKLFF. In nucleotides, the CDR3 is TGTGCCAGCAAGGGGGACAGGGACGGATTCGGGGAAAAACTGTTTTTT.